These 26 T cell receptor beta chains were sequenced from one sample in a study of siplizumab effects on memory and regulatory T cells. The method was immunoSEQ multiplex PCR; TCRdb's version includes in-frame clones alone and lacks a portion of them. The table has about 72,000 clones, about 90% seen once. Sequencing was carried out using CD8+ T cells sorted from blood. Receptors originate from a human donor in good health.

The rearrangement uses TRBV25-1 and TRBJ1-2; D not resolved. The CDR3 loop spans 14 amino acids. Germline lookup yields CDR1 MGHDK and CDR2 SYGVNS. The ends were cut back, 3 bases at V and 1 base at J, with 9 bases in the middle. CDR3 loop: CASSDWVNNYGYTF. The CDR3 DNA is TGTGCCAGCAGTGATTGGGTCAATAACTATGGCTACACCTTC.

This clone was recorded a few times. The V call is TRBV19, the J call TRBJ1-5; D is possibly TRBD1 (6 bases). V was pared by 5 bases and J by 1 base, with 9 bases between. Germline V gives CDR1 LNHDA, CDR2 SQIVND (reference sequence). This CDR3 is built from 14 residues. CDR3 loop: CASSWGLSNQPQHF. CDR3 bases: TGTGCCAGTAGTTGGGGGCTGAGCAATCAGCCCCAGCATTTT.

The CDR3 bases are TGTGCCAGCAGCCCGGGACAGGGAAGTCAGCCCCAGCATTTT. It encodes CASSPGQGSQPQHF. The V gene is TRBV5-6, the J gene TRBJ1-5, with 9 positions matching TRBD1. The CDR3 has 14 residues. V shed 4 bases, J shed 6 bases, and the junction held 5 bases outside the gene matches. Germline assignment: CDR1 SGHDT and CDR2 YYEEEE. The full variable domain, its missing parts supplied by reference TRBV5-6 and TRBJ1-5, is DAGVTQSPTHLIKTRGQQVTLRCSPKSGHDTVSWYQQALGQGPQFIFQYYEEEERQRGNFPDRFSGHQFPNYSSELNVNALLLGDSALYLCASSPGQGSQPQHFGDGTRLSIL.

V gene TRBV5-1 combines with J gene TRBJ1-2; 7 bases are shared with TRBD1. V was pared by 0 bases and J by 8 bases, with 13 bases of the junction left unmatched. Germline V gene lookup returns CDR1 SGHRS and CDR2 YFSETQ. The CDR3 has 16 residues. The CDR3 region is CASSLEGGQYSYGYTF. The CDR3 DNA sequence: TGCGCCAGCAGCTTGGAGGGGGGACAGTACAGTTACGGCTACACCTTC.

The J gene is TRBJ1-2, the V gene TRBV6-5; the D is unclear. The CDR3 consists of 15 residues. The V and J ends lost 2 bases and 8 bases respectively, with 18 bases between them. Germline-derived CDR1 and CDR2 are MNHEY and SVGAGI. The CDR3 DNA follows: TGTGCCAGCAGTTACGAAGGGCGTTTGATCGAAGGCTACACCTTC. This sequence encodes CASSYEGRLIEGYTF.

The rearrangement joins TRBV5-6 to TRBJ2-4; D uncertain. CDR3 length: 13 residues. CDR1 is SGHDT, CDR2 YYEEEE, per germline. Trimming removed 1 base at V and 1 base at J, with 3 bases between. CDR3 coding DNA: TGTGCCAGCAGCTTGCGGGCCAAAAACATTCAGTACTTC. Translation: CASSLRAKNIQYF.

V and J are TRBV27 and TRBJ2-7; the match to TRBD2 covers 7 bases. Trimming cost V 5 bases and J 3 bases; bases outside gene matches: 4. Germline CDR1 MNHEY, CDR2 SMNVEV (reference sequence). The CDR3 is 13 amino acids. CDR3 nucleotide sequence: TGTGCCAGCAGTCCCCGGGACTACTACGAGCAGTACTTC. It yields the protein CASSPRDYYEQYF.

The chain combines TRBV18 with TRBJ2-3; no clear D. CDR3 length equals 16 residues. The germline V and J ends were trimmed by 1 base and 0 bases, with 11 bases remaining between them. Germline V lookup: CDR1 KGHSH, CDR2 LQKENI. The CDR3 DNA reads TGTGCCAGCTCACCACGCGTGGTCGCTAGCACAGATACGCAGTATTTT. Translating gives CASSPRVVASTDTQYF.

The chain employs TRBV2 and TRBJ2-1; D is tentatively TRBD1 or TRBD2 (5 bases each). The CDR3 consists of 15 residues. Germline V lookup: CDR1 SNHLY, CDR2 FYNNEI. Between the trimmed V and J ends, which lost 4 bases and 0 bases, there was a span of 10 bases. This CDR3 is CASSADTSSYNEQFF. The DNA of the CDR3 is TGTGCCAGCAGTGCGGACACTAGCTCCTACAATGAGCAGTTCTTC. The variable domain in full, with the rest retrieved from reference TRBV2 and TRBJ2-1, is EPEVTQTPSHQVTQMGQEVILRCVPISNHLYFYWYRQILGQKVEFLVSFYNNEISEKSEIFDDQFSVERPDGSNFTLKIRSTKLEDSAMYFCASSADTSSYNEQFFGPGTRLTVL.

The rearrangement uses TRBV5-1 and TRBJ2-7; 9 positions match TRBD1. V lost 1 base and J lost 1; bases outside the gene matches: 6. This CDR3 is built from 16 residues. Germline CDR1 and CDR2: SGHRS and YFSETQ. The CDR3 sequence: CASSLSPGQGSYEQYF. CDR3 sequence (DNA): TGCGCCAGCAGCTTGTCACCGGGACAGGGTTCCTACGAGCAGTACTTC. The whole variable domain, remainder taken from reference TRBV5-1 and TRBJ2-7, is KAGVTQTPRYLIKTRGQQVTLSCSPISGHRSVSWYQQTPGQGLQFLFEYFSETQRNKGNFPGRFSGRQFSNSRSEMNVSTLELGDSALYLCASSLSPGQGSYEQYFGPGTRLTVT.

The chain recombines TRBV19 with TRBJ2-2; TRBD1 agrees at 7 bases. The CDR3 has 13 residues. Trimming took 5 bases from V and 6 from J; bases not matched to a gene: 3. Per the germline V gene, CDR1 is LNHDA and CDR2 is SQIVND (reference sequence). CDR3 sequence reads: CASSFQGAGELFF. CDR3 bases: TGTGCCAGTAGTTTTCAGGGGGCCGGGGAGCTGTTTTTT.

The chain combines TRBV6-5 with TRBJ2-5; 9 positions agree with TRBD2. With 4 bases clipped from V and 5 bases from J, the junction kept 11 bases outside the gene matches. CDR1 is MNHEY and CDR2 is SVGAGI in the germline V gene. The CDR3 totals 16 residues. DNA for the CDR3: TGTGCCAGCAGTTTCAACCTCGCGGGAGGGCCCGAGACCCAGTACTTC. Translation: CASSFNLAGGPETQYF.

V is TRBV10-3 and J is TRBJ2-2; D unresolved. CDR3 length equals 14 residues. CDR1 is ENHRY and CDR2 is SYGVKD in the germline V gene. V dropped 3 bases and J dropped 6 bases, with 11 bases sitting between them. This chain's CDR3 is CAISDDSMSGELFF. The DNA of the CDR3 is TGTGCCATCAGTGATGATTCGATGTCCGGGGAGCTGTTTTTT.

The chain employs TRBV5-1 and TRBJ1-1; possible D gene TRBD1, 5 bases. Between the trimmed V and J ends, which lost 3 bases and 2 bases, there was a span of 17 bases. CDR3 length equals 16 residues. Germline loops: CDR1 SGHRS, CDR2 YFSETQ. The CDR3: CASSSIPQELNTEAFF. Here the CDR3 DNA reads TGCGCCAGCAGCTCCATCCCACAGGAGCTTAACACTGAAGCTTTCTTT.

The J gene is TRBJ2-7, the V gene TRBV6-1; 7 bases align to TRBD1. V trimming: 6 bases; J trimming: 5 bases; junction bases outside the gene matches: 10. The CDR3 spans 14 residues. Germline V CDR1 and CDR2: MNHNS, SASEGT. The CDR3 reads CASSFYRGRNEQYF. The CDR3 DNA reads TGTGCCAGCAGCTTTTACAGGGGACGGAACGAGCAGTACTTC.

The chain couples TRBV2 to TRBJ2-7; TRBD1 matches at 10 bases. Germline CDR1 is SNHLY and CDR2 is FYNNEI. This CDR3 is 16 amino acids long. V gave up 6 bases and J gave up 2 bases; unmatched junction bases: 10. The CDR3 DNA is TGTGCCAGCAGAGAGGGGACAGGGGCGAACCCCTACGAGCAGTACTTC. It codes for CASREGTGANPYEQYF.

The V gene is TRBV4-1, the J gene TRBJ2-3, with no clear D. Germline lookup yields CDR1 MGHRA and CDR2 YSYEKL. V was clipped by 5 bases and J by 0 bases, with 12 bases between them. The CDR3 length is 15 residues. The CDR3 coding sequence is TGCGCCAGCAGCTCACCAATTTCTAGCACAGATACGCAGTATTTT. As protein: CASSSPISSTDTQYF.

This chain joins TRBV2 and TRBJ2-2; D is possibly TRBD1 or TRBD2 (5 bases each). The CDR3 covers 15 residues. The germline CDR1 and CDR2 sequences are SNHLY and FYNNEI. The germline V and J ends were trimmed by 6 bases and 2 bases, with 13 bases remaining between them. CDR3 in amino acids: CASRNGAGNTGELFF. The CDR3 DNA reads TGTGCCAGCAGGAATGGGGCGGGTAACACCGGGGAGCTGTTTTTT.

The J gene is TRBJ2-2, the V gene TRBV7-6; D possibly corresponds to TRBD2 (6 bases). Looked up from germline, CDR1 is SGHVS and CDR2 is FNYEAQ. Deletions cut 5 bases from V and 7 bases from J, with 23 bases between. The CDR3 consists of 17 residues. CDR3 nucleotide sequence: TGTGCCAGCAGCCCCTTCGGGGCGGGAAAAGGAAACGGGGAGCTGTTTTTT. Protein product: CASSPFGAGKGNGELFF. The variable domain in full, completed from reference TRBV7-6 and TRBJ2-2, reads GAGVSQSPRYKVTKRGQDVALRCDPISGHVSLYWYRQALGQGPEFLTYFNYEAQQDKSGLPNDRFSAERPEGSISTLTIQRTEQRDSAMYRCASSPFGAGKGNGELFFGEGSRLTVL.

This chain connects TRBV4-2 to TRBJ2-3, with 8 bases identical to TRBD2. This CDR3 spans 18 amino acids. The V segment lost 4 bases and the J segment 2 bases; nucleotides outside the gene matches: 14. Germline V CDR1 and CDR2: LGHNA, YNFKEQ. The chain's CDR3 is CASSRIISGMDNTDTQYF. The CDR3 nucleotides read TGTGCCAGCAGCCGCATTATTAGCGGGATGGATAACACAGATACGCAGTATTTT.

The chain couples TRBV6-1 to TRBJ2-5, with 8 bases that match TRBD1. There are 16 residues in the CDR3. Germline V gene sequence: CDR1 MNHNS, CDR2 SASEGT. J gave up 5 bases and V 1 base, and 9 bases lay outside the gene matches. CDR3 protein: CASSEEIAGGLETQYF. The CDR3 DNA reads as TGTGCCAGCAGTGAAGAAATCGCAGGGGGCTTGGAGACCCAGTACTTC.

This sequence joins TRBV19 and TRBJ2-7, with D possibly TRBD1 on 5 matching bases. V shed 1 base and J shed 3 bases, with 13 bases lying between them. This CDR3 has 15 residues. The V gene's germline CDR1 is LNHDA and CDR2 SQIVND (reference sequence). The CDR3 is CASSIGAGPVYEQYF. CDR3 sequence (DNA): TGTGCCAGTAGTATAGGGGCAGGGCCGGTCTACGAGCAGTACTTC.

The V gene is TRBV14, the J gene TRBJ2-1; TRBD2 agrees at 10 bases. This CDR3 has 17 residues. The germline V gene has CDR1 SGHDN and CDR2 FVKESK. Trimming removed 0 bases from V and 4 bases from J; junction bases left unmatched: 6. In nucleotides, the CDR3 is TGTGCCAGCAGCCAAGATTATTCTAGCGGGGGATACAATGAGCAGTTCTTC. Residues: CASSQDYSSGGYNEQFF.

This chain links TRBV9 with TRBJ1-1; D call uncertain. The ends were cut back, 4 bases at V and 3 bases at J, with 10 bases in the middle. CDR1 and CDR2 (germline): SGDLS, YYNGEE. The CDR3 spans 13 residues. CDR3 loop: CASSSEVDTEAFF. CDR3 DNA: TGTGCCAGCAGCTCAGAGGTGGACACTGAAGCTTTCTTT.

This chain joins TRBV11-1 and TRBJ2-3; D possibly corresponds to TRBD1 (8 bases). Germline V gene sequence: CDR1 SGHAT, CDR2 FQDESV (reference sequence). Trimming stripped 2 bases from V and 3 bases from J, with 15 bases between. The CDR3 is made up of 16 amino acids. The CDR3 loop reads CASSLRQGRGTDTQYF. The DNA of the CDR3 is TGTGCCAGCAGCTTACGACAGGGGAGGGGGACAGATACGCAGTATTTT. Variable domain in full (rest from reference TRBV11-1 and TRBJ2-3): EAEVAQSPRYKITEKSQAVAFWCDPISGHATLYWYRQILGQGPELLVQFQDESVVDDSQLPKDRFSAERLKGVDSTLKIQPAELGDSAMYLCASSLRQGRGTDTQYFGPGTRLTVL.

This rearrangement joins TRBV4-1 to TRBJ1-2; D not certain. CDR1 and CDR2 (germline): MGHRA, YSYEKL. The CDR3 covers 13 residues. Trimming removed 1 base at V and 3 bases at J, with 6 bases between. This CDR3 is CASSQGTDYGYTF. DNA for the CDR3: TGCGCCAGCAGCCAAGGAACGGACTATGGCTACACCTTC.